The next 31 T cell receptor beta chains were all read from a single sample in a study of blood T cell repertoires in COVID-19. Assay used: immunoSEQ multiplex PCR; TCRdb lists only in-frame clones, some missing. The sample lists 180,000 or so clones; more than 70% were seen once. Sequenced material: peripheral blood. All receptors come from a man between 18 and 29 years old with active or convalescent COVID-19.

This chain connects TRBV9 to TRBJ2-3; 9 nucleotides align to TRBD2. The germline V gene has CDR1 SGDLS and CDR2 YYNGEE. With 3 bases clipped from V and 6 bases from J, the junction kept 8 bases outside the gene matches. The length of the CDR3 is 15 residues. CDR3 bases: TGTGCCAGCAGCGCCGCCGGGACTAGCCTGGATACGCAGTATTTT. Encoded protein: CASSAAGTSLDTQYF.

The chain couples TRBV19 to TRBJ2-3; possibly TRBD2 for D (5 bases). V lost 6 bases, J lost 2 bases, and 15 bases lay in between. This CDR3 has 15 amino acids. Germline CDR1 reads LNHDA; CDR2 reads SQIVND (reference sequence). The CDR3 region is CASSRQSGNTDTQYF. The CDR3 DNA reads TGTGCCAGTAGCCGGCAGAGCGGTAACACAGATACGCAGTATTTT.

The chain is built from TRBV7-2 and TRBJ2-7, with 9 bases aligning to TRBD2. J gave up 7 bases and V 5 bases, and 12 bases lay outside the gene matches. Germline-derived CDR1 and CDR2 are SGHTA and FQGNSA. CDR3 length: 15 amino acids. The CDR3 reads CASSPGLAGRGEQYF. CDR3 coding DNA: TGTGCCAGCAGCCCCGGGCTAGCGGGAAGGGGTGAGCAGTACTTC.

The CDR3 bases are TGTGCCAGCAGCTTAGCGGGAGTGGCAGATACGCAGTATTTT. Translation: CASSLAGVADTQYF. The chain combines TRBV5-4 with TRBJ2-3; 8 bases are shared with TRBD2. This CDR3 comprises 14 residues. Germline lookup yields CDR1 SGHNT and CDR2 YYREEE (reference sequence). V shed 2 bases, J shed 4 bases, and the junction held 3 bases outside the gene matches.

V gene TRBV27 combines with J gene TRBJ2-7; D perhaps matches TRBD1 (6 bases). V lost 8 bases and J 3 bases, leaving 14 bases between the germline ends. Germline lookup yields CDR1 MNHEY and CDR2 SMNVEV (reference sequence). This CDR3 has 13 residues. The CDR3 here is CASGPGHLYEQYF. The CDR3, as DNA: TGTGCCAGCGGCCCGGGACACCTCTACGAGCAGTACTTC.

The V call is TRBV25-1, the J call TRBJ1-2; TRBD1 matches 7 bases. Per germline, CDR1 MGHDK and CDR2 SYGVNS. J lost 3 bases, V lost 4 bases, and 14 bases had no gene match. The CDR3 consists of 17 residues. CDR3 nucleotides: TGTGCCAGCAGTGCCCAGGGGGGTGTACCGATGGACTATGGCTACACCTTC. Translation: CASSAQGGVPMDYGYTF.

The chain couples TRBV5-1 to TRBJ1-1; TRBD1 aligns across 7 bases. The CDR3 runs 15 residues. Germline loops: CDR1 SGHRS, CDR2 YFSETQ. Trimming at V came to 0 bases and at J to 9 bases, leaving 11 bases not matched to a gene. CDR3 DNA: TGCGCCAGCAGCTTGGAGGGTCCGGGACAGACCCAAGCTTTCTTT. Its translation: CASSLEGPGQTQAFF.

Regarding this clone: Compared with germline, one end of the junction differs, possibly owing to a read error. Other DNA sequences in the sample encode the same CDR3. V is TRBV12-3 or TRBV12-4 and J is TRBJ1-5; possible D gene TRBD1, 5 bases. CDR3 size: 13 residues. The CDR3 sequence: CASSLGEDQPQHF. CDR3 DNA sequence: TGTGCCAGCAGCTTAGGGGAGGATCAGCCCCAGCATTTT.

The J gene is TRBJ2-3, the V gene TRBV7-3, with D unclear. Trimming removed 1 base at V and 4 bases at J, with 15 bases between. The CDR3 has 16 residues. The germline gives CDR1 SGHTA, CDR2 FQGTGA. CDR3 sequence (DNA): TGTGCCAGCAGCTTAAAGTTGGGTAGAGGCGCAGATACGCAGTATTTT. Its protein is CASSLKLGRGADTQYF.

The chain is built from TRBV5-4 and TRBJ1-3; TRBD1 might be the D (6 bases). V was cut by 0 bases and J by 0 bases, with 7 bases left in between. The CDR3 has 15 residues. CDR1 is SGHNT, CDR2 YYREEE, per germline (reference sequence). The CDR3 sequence is CASSLGGHSGNTIYF. Written as DNA, the CDR3 is TGTGCCAGCAGCTTGGGGGGACACTCTGGAAACACCATATATTTT.

This chain links TRBV7-2 with TRBJ2-1; TRBD2 agrees at 12 bases. Trimming at V came to 5 bases and at J to 7 bases, leaving 9 bases not matched to a gene. Germline V gene sequence: CDR1 SGHTA, CDR2 FQGNSA. This CDR3 has 16 amino acids. CDR3: CASSPTSGSGWNEQFF. The CDR3 nucleotides are TGTGCCAGCAGCCCGACTAGCGGGAGTGGATGGAATGAGCAGTTCTTC.

The V call is TRBV11-2, the J call TRBJ2-1; the D gene is possibly TRBD1 (5 bases). CDR1 SGHAT and CDR2 FQNNGV come from the germline V gene. The CDR3 sequence is 15 residues long. V was shortened by 6 bases and J by 6 bases, with 18 bases between the two germline ends. The CDR3 region has the DNA TGTGCCAGCAGTTTTAGGGGCCAACAGGTCAATGAGCAGTTCTTC. This sequence encodes CASSFRGQQVNEQFF.

The chain is built from TRBV6-5 and TRBJ2-3; no reliable D call. V was cut by 5 bases and J by 5 bases, with 14 bases left in between. In germline, CDR1 is MNHEY, CDR2 SVGAGI. The CDR3 has 14 residues. CDR3 sequence: CASSQLRRVDTQYF. The DNA of the CDR3 is TGTGCCAGCAGTCAATTGCGTCGGGTAGATACGCAGTATTTT.

J is TRBJ1-5 and V is TRBV5-6, with D maybe TRBD1 (6 bases). The CDR3 extends over 13 amino acids. Trimming stripped 0 bases from V and 9 bases from J, with 10 bases between. Per germline, CDR1 SGHDT and CDR2 YYEEEE. The CDR3 region is CASSLARGPPQHF. As DNA, the CDR3 is TGTGCCAGCAGCTTGGCCAGGGGCCCGCCCCAGCATTTT.

Only one count was recorded for this clone. CDR3 in DNA: TGTGCCAGCAGACGACAAGCAACTAATGAAAAACTGTTTTTT. This sequence encodes CASRRQATNEKLFF. The J gene is TRBJ1-4, the V gene TRBV27; D is uncertain. The CDR3 contains 14 residues. Trimming took off 6 bases at V and 0 bases at J, with 8 bases between the two ends. Germline loops: CDR1 MNHEY, CDR2 SMNVEV (reference sequence).

V is TRBV9 and J is TRBJ2-3; 7 nucleotides agree with TRBD1. V gave up 3 bases and J gave up 0 bases; unmatched junction bases: 4. Germline CDR1 reads SGDLS; CDR2 reads YYNGEE. This CDR3 has 15 residues. The CDR3 reads CASSAGTESTDTQYF. CDR3 nucleotide sequence: TGTGCCAGCAGCGCCGGGACAGAAAGCACAGATACGCAGTATTTT. The full variable domain, in which reference TRBV9 and TRBJ2-3 provide the parts outside the CDR3, is DSGVTQTPKHLITATGQRVTLRCSPRSGDLSVYWYQQSLDQGLQFLIQYYNGEERAKGNILERFSAQQFPDLHSELNLSSLELGDSALYFCASSAGTESTDTQYFGPGTRLTVL.

The CDR3 loop reads CASSSQTSGSYEQYF. CDR3 DNA: TGTGCCAGCAGCTCACAGACTAGCGGGAGCTACGAGCAGTACTTC. The chain recombines TRBV9 with TRBJ2-7; 12 nucleotides match TRBD2. The CDR3 runs 15 residues. J was trimmed by 3 bases and V by 4 bases; bases with no gene match: 5. In germline, CDR1 is SGDLS, CDR2 YYNGEE. Using reference TRBV9 and TRBJ2-7 for the parts outside the CDR3, the full variable domain is DSGVTQTPKHLITATGQRVTLRCSPRSGDLSVYWYQQSLDQGLQFLIQYYNGEERAKGNILERFSAQQFPDLHSELNLSSLELGDSALYFCASSSQTSGSYEQYFGPGTRLTVT.

The chain links TRBV7-2 to TRBJ2-7; 9 nucleotides match TRBD2. Losses at the gene ends were 1 base for V and 5 bases for J; bases not matched to a gene: 9. There are 16 residues in the CDR3. The germline CDR1 and CDR2 sequences are SGHTA and FQGNSA. CDR3 sequence reads: CASSLVGLAGRDEQYF. Written as DNA, the CDR3 is TGTGCCAGCAGCTTAGTTGGGCTAGCGGGACGGGACGAGCAGTACTTC.

V is TRBV6-1 and J is TRBJ2-3, with TRBD2 identical over 9 bases. This CDR3 spans 19 amino acids. The trim removed 2 bases at V and 1 base at J, leaving 13 bases unmatched. The germline gives CDR1 MNHNS, CDR2 SASEGT. The CDR3 DNA follows: TGTGCCAGCAGTGAAAGGGGTAGCGGGGGATCCGTCGGCACAGATACGCAGTATTTT. It yields the protein CASSERGSGGSVGTDTQYF.

This chain connects TRBV5-4 to TRBJ2-5; the D gene is possibly TRBD1 (6 bases). Germline lookup yields CDR1 SGHNT and CDR2 YYREEE (reference sequence). Trimming stripped 4 bases from V and 1 base from J, with 17 bases between. The CDR3 has 16 residues. CDR3 in amino acids: CASSPKQGLVQETQYF. The DNA for the CDR3 is TGTGCCAGCAGCCCCAAACAGGGCTTGGTCCAAGAGACCCAGTACTTC.

The J gene is TRBJ1-2, the V gene TRBV9; 7 nucleotides line up with TRBD1. The junction had 2 bases not matched to a gene; V was cut back by 3 bases and J by 3 bases. Germline lookup yields CDR1 SGDLS and CDR2 YYNGEE. This CDR3 has 13 residues. CDR3: CASSEGTDYGYTF. For the CDR3, the DNA is TGTGCCAGCAGCGAAGGGACAGACTATGGCTACACCTTC.

The DNA of the CDR3 is TGCGCCAGCAGCACCGTCCAGGGTTATAATTCACCCCTCCACTTT. Translating it yields CASSTVQGYNSPLHF. The chain uses TRBV5-1 and TRBJ1-6; D perhaps matches TRBD1 (5 bases). The germline CDR1 and CDR2 sequences are SGHRS and YFSETQ. The CDR3 totals 15 residues. With 4 bases removed from V and 4 bases from J, the gap between germline ends came to 12 bases.

J is TRBJ2-7 and V is TRBV27; D is possibly TRBD1 (6 bases). Germline CDR1 is MNHEY and CDR2 is SMNVEV (reference sequence). Trimming took off 5 bases at V and 1 base at J, with 12 bases between the two ends. This CDR3 contains 14 residues. CDR3 sequence (DNA): TGTGCCAGCAGTCGCCAAGGACAGTCCTACGAGCAGTACTTC. Residues: CASSRQGQSYEQYF.

The chain recombines TRBV6-1 with TRBJ1-2, with 8 bases fitting TRBD1. The CDR3 has 17 residues. V was clipped by 4 bases and J by 1 base; unmatched bases: 11. Germline V CDR1 and CDR2: MNHNS, SASEGT. The CDR3 nucleotides are TGTGCCAGCAGTGGGGCGGCAGGGGGCGTCGGTAACTATGGCTACACCTTC. Amino acid sequence: CASSGAAGGVGNYGYTF.

The chain joins TRBV7-2 to TRBJ2-7; 14 nucleotides agree with TRBD2. V was pared by 5 bases and J by 1 base, with 10 bases of the junction left unmatched. Germline V lookup: CDR1 SGHTA, CDR2 FQGNSA. The CDR3 runs 18 residues. As DNA, the CDR3 is TGTGCCAGCAGCCACCGAGGGACTAGCGGGAGTCAATCCTACGAGCAGTACTTC. It specifies CASSHRGTSGSQSYEQYF.

V usage is TRBV12-3 or TRBV12-4 and J usage is TRBJ2-7; weak D call: TRBD2 (7 bases). The CDR3 contains 13 residues. V was trimmed by 4 bases and J by 12 bases, leaving 19 bases between them. As DNA, the CDR3 is TGTGCCAGCAGTTCAGAACGGGGGGCGAGACGGTACTTC. This encodes CASSSERGARRYF.

This clone was counted a single time. The gene calls are TRBV6-5 and TRBJ1-1, with D perhaps TRBD1 (6 bases). CDR3 length equals 12 residues. Germline V gene lookup returns CDR1 MNHEY and CDR2 SVGAGI. Trimming took off 11 bases at V and 1 base at J, with 11 bases between the two ends. The DNA of the CDR3 is TGTGCCGCCCACAGGGCGAACACTGAAGCTTTCTTT. Protein: CAAHRANTEAFF.

The chain combines TRBV12-5 with TRBJ2-1, with 9 nucleotides matching TRBD2. V shed 1 base and J 7 bases; nucleotides not matched to a gene: 5. CDR3 length equals 15 residues. In germline, CDR1 is LGHNT, CDR2 FRNRAP. CDR3 DNA sequence: TGTGCTAGTGGTTTGGATAGCGGGAGCTGGAATGAGCAGTTCTTC. Translation: CASGLDSGSWNEQFF.

This chain uses TRBV19 with TRBJ1-4, with D hard to call. V was cut by 3 bases and J by 3 bases, with 11 bases left in between. The CDR3 is 15 amino acids. CDR1 and CDR2 from the germline V gene are LNHDA and SQIVND (reference sequence). CDR3 in amino acids: CASSISDYPNEKLFF. CDR3 in DNA: TGTGCCAGTAGTATTTCTGACTACCCTAATGAAAAACTGTTTTTT.

The rearrangement links TRBV2 to TRBJ2-5; TRBD2 matches at 12 bases. Germline loops: CDR1 SNHLY, CDR2 FYNNEI. V dropped 6 bases and J dropped 4; count of bases not matched to a gene: 18. CDR3 size: 19 residues. CDR3 nucleotides: TGTGCCAGCAGAATAGGACGGCTACTAGCGGGAGGTTCGGGAGAGACCCAGTACTTC. It codes for CASRIGRLLAGGSGETQYF.

The genes are TRBV28 and TRBJ1-5, with 11 bases fitting TRBD1. V lost 5 bases and J lost 6; bases outside the gene matches: 6. CDR1 is MDHEN and CDR2 is SYDVKM in the germline V gene. This CDR3 is 15 amino acids long. The CDR3 region is CASSTGTGGFQPQHF. The CDR3 nucleotides are TGTGCCAGCAGTACCGGGACAGGGGGTTTTCAGCCCCAGCATTTT.